This TCR beta chain stems from a study of T cell changes during pregnancy in multiple sclerosis. Profiling relied on immunoSEQ multiplex PCR, and the TCRdb table lists in-frame clones only, not all of them. The repertoire holds more than 55,000 clones, with about 89% as singletons. Germline lookup yields CDR1 SGHTA and CDR2 FQGNSA. Germline trimming cut 4 bases from V and 6 bases from J; bases unmatched to any gene: 7. The CDR3 has 15 amino acids. The receptor was derived from a female donor with multiple sclerosis, enrolled in a pregnancy study. The chain links TRBV7-2 to TRBJ2-3, with 10 bases matching TRBD2. The sequenced sample was peripheral blood, obtained in the second trimester of pregnancy. The CDR3 DNA is TGTGCCAGCAGCTCCGATAGCGGGAGGCCGGATACGCAGTATTTT. Translation: CASSSDSGRPDTQYF. The whole variable domain, remainder taken from reference TRBV7-2 and TRBJ2-3, is GAGVSQSPSNKVTEKGKDVELRCDPISGHTALYWYRQSLGQGLEFLIYFQGNSAPDKSGLPSDRFSAERTGGSVSTLTIQRTQQEDSAVYLCASSSDSGRPDTQYFGPGTRLTVL.